These T cell receptor beta chains were read from a single sample in a study of human T cells and chemical hapten exposure. TCRdb re-called the RACE reads with MiXCR, one entry per CDR3 protein. The table includes roughly 120,000 distinct CDR3 sequences, about 12% detected once. The material was whole blood, obtained in connection with sensitization to the hapten diphenylcyclopropenone (DPC). Every receptor here comes from a woman aged 45-60 years with alopecia areata. Some clones in this sample may be carry-over from other donors' samples. Each CDR3 is given with its conserved first and last residue. The listing skips clone size in some rows; elsewhere it reads once, few, many or a size class.

>few|TRBJ2-2|TRBV7-6
CASSLASGRNPGELFF
>few|TRBJ2-3|TRBV6-6
CASSYGRGGDTQYF
>many|TRBJ1-1|TRBV11-2
CASSLTSGVNEAFF
>many|TRBJ2-7|TRBV11-2
CASSLVGTTGYEQYF
>NA|TRBJ1-3|TRBV3-1
CASSHMAGSGNTIYF
>few|TRBJ1-5|TRBV7-8
CASSLAPPGVSNQPQHF
>few|TRBJ2-3|TRBV6-5
CASSYRESTDTQYF
>many|TRBJ1-1|TRBV7-9
CASSLTTDTEAFF
>many|TRBJ1-1|TRBV25-1
CASSDGLMNTEAFF
>many|TRBJ2-5|TRBV7-2
CASSLETVGAAAQYF
>many|TRBJ1-4|TRBV6-5
CASSYGDREVEKLFF
>many|TRBJ1-5|TRBV6-6
CASSTPTGSANQPQHF
>few|TRBJ1-1|TRBV5-8
CVSSLDKQAFF
>many|TRBJ2-7|TRBV7-9
CASSPAASGQGYEQYF
>many|TRBJ1-4|TRBV12-3/TRBV12-4
CASSPGHLNEKLFF
>NA|TRBJ2-7|TRBV6-5
CASSEGTGAPEQYF
>NA|TRBJ1-1|TRBV10-2
CASSGAINTEAFF
>few|TRBJ1-2|TRBV28
CASSWGDRYTF
>few|TRBJ1-1|TRBV12-3/TRBV12-4
CASSLIQGSEAFF
>NA|TRBJ1-5|TRBV19
CASSGLPNQPQHF
>NA|TRBJ2-3|TRBV4-1
CASSQAVSRVGTQYF
>NA|TRBJ1-5|TRBV28
CASSSRRRQPQHF
>many|TRBJ2-6|TRBV28
CASSPQGTPRGANVLTF
>many|TRBJ1-3|TRBV11-2
CASSLDGGRGARNTIYF
>NA|TRBJ2-1|TRBV19
CASSRRSSTGTFLNGEQFF
>NA|TRBJ1-5|TRBV7-8
CASSQGGGVNQPQHF
>many|TRBJ1-1|TRBV9
CASGGTVMNTEAFF
>NA|TRBJ1-1|TRBV7-2
CASSSTTGGRTEAFF
>NA|TRBJ1-1|TRBV6-2/TRBV6-3
CATRRQTEAFF
>few|TRBJ2-2|TRBV6-1
CASPGSGGASTVGGELFF
>many|TRBJ2-2|TRBV27
CASSPYYINTGELFF
>NA|TRBJ1-5|TRBV20-1
CSARDVNQPQHF
>NA|TRBJ1-1|TRBV10-1
CASSELTGTEAFF
>NA|TRBJ2-2|TRBV10-2
CASSEAGATGELFF
>NA|TRBJ1-2|TRBV12-3/TRBV12-4
CASRVGSNYGYTF
>NA|TRBJ2-5|TRBV18
CASSPSILSVWETQYF
>NA|TRBJ2-7|TRBV20-1
CSARGLAGVYYEQYF
>few|TRBJ1-5|TRBV5-1
CASSLGTGRNQPQHF
>NA|TRBJ2-3|TRBV9
CASSLRQGITDTQYF
>few|TRBJ2-2|TRBV29-1
CSARRTGPNTGELFF
>few|TRBJ1-4|TRBV2
CATKRGSNEKLFF
>few|TRBJ2-3|TRBV10-1
CASSDLAGGGTDTQYF
>many|TRBJ2-1|TRBV27
CASSFVMAYNEQFF
>few|TRBJ1-1|TRBV6-1
CASSSGQGLNTEAFF
>NA|TRBJ1-2|TRBV6-1
CANSEAPGIYGYTF
>NA|TRBJ2-1|TRBV6-2/TRBV6-3
CASSYVGTPTEQFF
>few|TRBJ1-1|TRBV7-8
CASSQKNAGAFF
>many|TRBJ2-1|TRBV7-9
CASSPAGNSYNEQFF
>many|TRBJ2-3|TRBV6-5
CASTLQGAQGDTQYF